The sample holds a few counts of the clone carrying this T cell receptor beta chain. Its antigen is not known. For TCRbeta, the library was prepared with unique molecular identifiers. TCRdb re-called the PCR reads with MiXCR, one entry per CDR3 protein. Seen here are a few hundred thousand distinct CDR3 sequences, 25% to 30% observed once, and the top ten hold under 45%. From germline, CDR1 is SGHRS and CDR2 YFSETQ. The CDR3 is made up of 14 amino acids. V was trimmed by 4 bases and J by 6 bases, leaving 14 bases between them. This sample stems from a study of T-cell reconstitution after alpha-beta-depleted transplantation in children. Study-level results: Surviving recipient cells, namely T cells and thymic progenitors, were the source of high day-60 TCRbeta diversity in some patients. Expanded graft clones numbering several hundred reportedly gave rise to alpha-beta T cells about two months after transplant. When one year had passed after transplant, most T-cell counts and diversity came from newly produced T cells.

This sequence was found in a boy younger than two with Wiskott-Aldrich syndrome, due to receive a stem cell transplant. The chain carries TRBV5-1 and TRBJ2-1; the D call may be TRBD1 or TRBD2 (5 bases each). The sample here was PBMCs, taken before TCRalphabeta/CD19-depleted stem cell transplant. Here the CDR3 reads CASSPGRVRNEQFF. As DNA, the CDR3 is TGCGCCAGCAGCCCGGGGCGAGTGCGCAATGAGCAGTTCTTC.